The next 20 T cell receptor beta chains were all read from a single sample in a study of CD8 T cells in Susac syndrome. Random-hexamer reverse transcription was applied to roughly 0.45 to 1 ug RNA. TCRdb reprocessed the immunoSEQ multiplex PCR reads via MiXCR and lists one record per CDR3 protein. In the table there are some 130,000 distinct CDR3 sequences, roughly 94% of which are singletons. The sequenced material came from CD8+ T cells from PBMCs. The receptors were sampled from a human donor with Susac syndrome.

The chain joins TRBV6-5 to TRBJ1-5; D is possibly TRBD1 (5 bases). This CDR3 is 15 amino acids long. Trimming left V 4 bases short and J 4 bases short, with 14 bases between. CDR1 and CDR2 from the germline V gene are MNHEY and SVGAGI. CDR3 in amino acids: CASSSTALGNQPQHF. The CDR3 DNA is TGTGCCAGCAGTTCGACAGCCCTAGGGAATCAGCCCCAGCATTTT.

The gene calls are TRBV11-2 and TRBJ1-1; unclear D gene. CDR3 length: 12 amino acids. The V gene lost 6 bases and the J gene lost 3 bases, with 8 bases spanning the gap. CDR1 is SGHAT, CDR2 FQNNGV, per germline. The CDR3 nucleotides are TGTGCCAGCAGTCACAGACACACTGAAGCTTTCTTT. It translates to CASSHRHTEAFF.

The chain recombines TRBV28 with TRBJ2-1; D is ambiguous. The CDR3 is 15 amino acids. V was cut by 6 bases and J by 1 base, with 13 bases left in between. Germline loops: CDR1 MDHEN, CDR2 SYDVKM. The CDR3 sequence is CASSPDPGSYNEQFF. CDR3 sequence (DNA): TGTGCCAGCAGCCCTGACCCGGGTTCCTACAATGAGCAGTTCTTC. Full variable domain (remainder filled in from reference TRBV28 and TRBJ2-1): DVKVTQSSRYLVKRTGEKVFLECVQDMDHENMFWYRQDPGLGLRLIYFSYDVKMKEKGDIPEGYSVSREKKERFSLILESASTNQTSMYLCASSPDPGSYNEQFFGPGTRLTVL.

The rearrangement joins TRBV9 to TRBJ2-1; possibly TRBD1 or TRBD2 for D (6 bases each). CDR3 length equals 16 residues. Germline assignment: CDR1 SGDLS and CDR2 YYNGEE. Trimming pared 0 bases from V and 1 base from J, leaving 11 bases between. In DNA form, the CDR3 reads TGTGCCAGCAGCGTAGTGATAGGGGGGTCCTACAATGAGCAGTTCTTC. As protein: CASSVVIGGSYNEQFF. Complete variable domain (other parts from reference TRBV9 and TRBJ2-1): DSGVTQTPKHLITATGQRVTLRCSPRSGDLSVYWYQQSLDQGLQFLIQYYNGEERAKGNILERFSAQQFPDLHSELNLSSLELGDSALYFCASSVVIGGSYNEQFFGPGTRLTVL.

V gene TRBV20-1 combines with J gene TRBJ2-7; TRBD1 matches at 10 bases. V lost 5 bases to trimming and J lost 2 bases; unmatched junction nucleotides: 3. CDR3 size: 13 residues. Germline CDR1 DFQATT, CDR2 SNEGSKA (reference sequence). CDR3 coding DNA: TGCAGTGCTCCGACAGGGGGCCCCTACGAGCAGTACTTC. Translating it yields CSAPTGGPYEQYF.

The J gene is TRBJ1-5, the V gene TRBV6-1, with D perhaps TRBD1 (6 bases). Germline V CDR1 and CDR2: MNHNS, SASEGT. Trimming shortened V by 7 bases and J by 7 bases, and 8 bases separated the two germline ends. CDR3 size: 11 residues. CDR3 sequence reads: CASTGGQPQHF. The CDR3 coding sequence is TGTGCCAGCACCGGGGGCCAGCCCCAGCATTTT.

This chain uses TRBV5-8 with TRBJ2-3, with 9 bases fitting TRBD2. Germline CDR1 is SGHTS and CDR2 is YDEGEE. Trimming cost V 1 base and J 3 bases; bases outside gene matches: 6. There are 16 residues in the CDR3. CDR3 residues: CASSLIRLAGTDTQYF. The CDR3 nucleotides read TGTGCCAGCAGCTTGATTAGGCTAGCGGGAACAGATACGCAGTATTTT.

This clonotype was seen once. At one end, the junction sequence differs from germline, possibly due to a read error. CDR3 coding DNA: TGTGCTAGCAGCTTAGCCACCCGGGGGAGCGGTTCCGAGCAGTACTTC. Translation gives CASSLATRGSGSEQYF. This sequence joins TRBV7-7 and TRBJ2-7; a weak D match, TRBD2 (6 bases). Germline lookup yields CDR1 SSHAT and CDR2 FNYEAQ (reference sequence). This CDR3 has 16 residues.

This chain connects TRBV27 to TRBJ2-1, with D perhaps TRBD1 or TRBD2 (5 bases each). From germline, CDR1 is MNHEY and CDR2 SMNVEV (reference sequence). The ends were cut back, 2 bases at V and 6 bases at J, with 11 bases in the middle. There are 14 residues in the CDR3. The CDR3 is CASSLGGTINEQFF. CDR3 coding DNA: TGTGCCAGCAGTTTAGGGGGTACGATCAATGAGCAGTTCTTC.

The genes are TRBV27 and TRBJ2-5, with a weak D call TRBD1 (5 bases). Germline CDR1 is MNHEY and CDR2 is SMNVEV (reference sequence). This CDR3 is 13 amino acids long. V shed 4 bases and J shed 2 bases, with 8 bases lying between them. The CDR3 is CASSSQGQETQYF. The CDR3 coding sequence is TGTGCCAGCAGTTCCCAGGGTCAAGAGACCCAGTACTTC.

This chain joins TRBV20-1 and TRBJ1-2; 7 nucleotides align to TRBD1. Trimming cost V 4 bases and J 3 bases; bases outside gene matches: 8. This CDR3 has 14 amino acids. Germline CDR1 reads DFQATT; CDR2 reads SNEGSKA (reference sequence). CDR3 sequence: CSATQPQGDYGYTF. CDR3 sequence (DNA): TGCAGTGCTACCCAACCTCAGGGGGACTATGGCTACACCTTC.

This sequence joins TRBV20-1 and TRBJ1-1, with unresolved D. The germline V gene has CDR1 DFQATT and CDR2 SNEGSKA (reference sequence). V lost 2 bases and J lost 0, with 13 bases in between. CDR3 length: 15 amino acids. The CDR3 loop is CSARYPTSVNTEAFF. Written as DNA, the CDR3 is TGCAGTGCTAGATATCCGACCTCGGTGAACACTGAAGCTTTCTTT.

The V and J genes are TRBV3-1 and TRBJ2-5, with D maybe TRBD2 (6 bases). The germline V and J ends were trimmed by 1 base and 0 bases, with 15 bases remaining between them. Per germline, CDR1 LGHDT and CDR2 YNNKEL (reference sequence). The CDR3 consists of 17 residues. In nucleotides, the CDR3 is TGTGCCAGCAGCCAAGGGGCAAACGGGAGCCACCAAGAGACCCAGTACTTC. Translation: CASSQGANGSHQETQYF.

V and J are TRBV6-5 and TRBJ2-7; 7 bases are shared with TRBD2. With V trimmed by 9 bases and J by 0 bases, 5 bases remained unmatched. Germline-derived CDR1 and CDR2 are MNHEY and SVGAGI. The CDR3 contains 13 residues. For the CDR3, the DNA is TGTGCCAGTGGGGGGGAGGACTCCTACGAGCAGTACTTC. It specifies CASGGEDSYEQYF.

V is TRBV18 and J is TRBJ1-5; TRBD1 might be the D (5 bases). The CDR3 covers 14 residues. V was clipped by 6 bases and J by 1 base, with 10 bases between them. The V gene's germline CDR1 is KGHSH and CDR2 LQKENI. The CDR3 DNA is TGTGCCAGCTCGGAGGGGTTAAGCAATCAGCCCCAGCATTTT. Protein product: CASSEGLSNQPQHF.

V and J are TRBV12-3 or TRBV12-4 and TRBJ2-7; D is undetermined. The length of the CDR3 is 14 residues. V lost 6 bases, J lost 0 bases, and 12 bases lay in between. The CDR3 DNA follows: TGTGCCAGCAGCGTGGGTACGAGCTCCTACGAGCAGTACTTC. This codes for CASSVGTSSYEQYF.

The chain links TRBV7-6 to TRBJ2-7; TRBD2 matches 11 bases. Losses at the gene ends were 5 bases for V and 3 bases for J; bases not matched to a gene: 6. This CDR3 contains 15 residues. Looked up from germline, CDR1 is SGHVS and CDR2 is FNYEAQ. The CDR3 sequence is CASSKGTSGYYEQYF. Here the CDR3 DNA reads TGTGCCAGCAGCAAGGGGACTAGCGGCTACTACGAGCAGTACTTC.

The table lists this clonotype with a count of one. This chain links TRBV6-1 with TRBJ2-7; 7 positions match TRBD1. CDR3 size: 17 residues. The germline V gene has CDR1 MNHNS and CDR2 SASEGT. V lost 8 bases to trimming and J lost 2 bases; unmatched junction nucleotides: 18. CDR3 sequence: CASPSGTDIRATYEQYF. The CDR3 nucleotides are TGTGCCAGCCCATCCGGGACAGATATTAGAGCGACCTACGAGCAGTACTTC.

CDR3 sequence reads: CASSLDGRATDTQYF. The CDR3 DNA is TGCGCCAGCAGCTTGGACGGGAGGGCCACAGATACGCAGTATTTT. The chain links TRBV5-1 to TRBJ2-3, with TRBD2 matching over 8 bases. This CDR3 spans 15 amino acids. The V and J ends lost 0 bases and 2 bases, in that order; junction bases with no gene match: 2. The germline gives CDR1 SGHRS, CDR2 YFSETQ.

V usage is TRBV10-2 and J usage is TRBJ2-2; perhaps TRBD1 as D (6 bases). CDR3 size: 16 residues. Germline assignment: CDR1 WSHSY and CDR2 SAAADI. V was trimmed by 6 bases and J by 0 bases, leaving 14 bases between them. CDR3: CASRNTQGSNTGELFF. CDR3 DNA sequence: TGCGCCAGCAGAAATACACAGGGTTCGAACACCGGGGAGCTGTTTTTT.